This is a list of T cell receptor beta chains from one sample in a study of T-cell memory formation after mild COVID-19. TCRdb analysed the 5' RACE reads with MiXCR anew, one entry per CDR3 protein. The sample records approximately 480,000 distinct CDR3 sequences, roughly 18% being singletons. What was sequenced was PBMCs or a T cell subset sorted from them (not recorded which). The receptors were gathered from an adult woman who had mild COVID-19 (a few samples of this study predate the infection). Cell type and time point are not known. Both conserved end residues are part of each CDR3. D genes are given only for firm matches. A row's size may be missing; if present it is once, few, many or a size class.

j_gene: TRBJ1-2
v_gene: TRBV19
abundance: -
d_gene: -
CDR3aa: CASSLGSVGYGYTF
CDR3nt: TGTGCCAGTAGCCTCGGCTCTGTCGGCTATGGCTACACCTTC

j_gene: TRBJ2-7
v_gene: TRBV13
abundance: few
d_gene: -
CDR3aa: CASSPKGGSYEQYF
CDR3nt: TGTGCCAGCAGCCCAAAGGGGGGGTCCTACGAGCAGTACTTC

j_gene: TRBJ2-3
v_gene: TRBV6-5
abundance: -
d_gene: -
CDR3aa: CASSRGGVHTDTQYF
CDR3nt: TGTGCCAGCAGCCGGGGCGGGGTGCACACAGATACGCAGTATTTT

j_gene: TRBJ2-3
v_gene: TRBV7-3
abundance: -
d_gene: TRBD2
CDR3aa: CASSSRIAGAADTQYF
CDR3nt: TGTGCCAGCAGCTCGAGGATAGCGGGGGCTGCAGATACGCAGTATTTT

j_gene: TRBJ2-1
v_gene: TRBV20-1
abundance: -
d_gene: -
CDR3aa: CSASEILYNEQFF
CDR3nt: TGCAGTGCTAGCGAGATACTTTACAATGAGCAGTTCTTC

j_gene: TRBJ2-3
v_gene: TRBV18
abundance: -
d_gene: TRBD1
CDR3aa: CASSPPVGTGAGDTQYF
CDR3nt: TGTGCCAGCTCACCACCCGTCGGGACAGGGGCAGGAGATACGCAGTATTTT

j_gene: TRBJ2-7
v_gene: TRBV27
abundance: -
d_gene: TRBD1
CDR3aa: CASSKGQTHYEQYF
CDR3nt: TGTGCCAGCAGCAAGGGACAGACTCACTACGAGCAGTACTTC

j_gene: TRBJ2-3
v_gene: TRBV2
abundance: -
d_gene: TRBD2
CDR3aa: CASSAGTSGGTDTQYF
CDR3nt: TGTGCCAGCAGTGCCGGGACTAGCGGGGGCACAGATACGCAGTATTTT

j_gene: TRBJ2-6
v_gene: TRBV4-3
abundance: -
d_gene: -
CDR3aa: CASSPVEGANVLTF
CDR3nt: TGCGCCAGCAGCCCCGTCGAAGGGGCCAACGTCCTGACTTTC

j_gene: TRBJ2-4
v_gene: TRBV12-3/TRBV12-4
abundance: -
d_gene: -
CDR3aa: CASSFQLANIQYF
CDR3nt: TGTGCCAGCAGTTTCCAACTAGCAAACATTCAGTACTTC

j_gene: TRBJ1-5
v_gene: TRBV18
abundance: -
d_gene: TRBD1
CDR3aa: CASSPPGQLNQPQHF
CDR3nt: TGTGCCAGCTCACCACCGGGACAGTTAAATCAGCCCCAGCATTTT

j_gene: TRBJ2-3
v_gene: TRBV29-1
abundance: many
d_gene: TRBD2
CDR3aa: CSVALTSGRLDTQYF
CDR3nt: TGCAGCGTTGCACTGACTAGCGGGAGGCTAGATACGCAGTATTTT

j_gene: TRBJ2-7
v_gene: TRBV6-5
abundance: few
d_gene: TRBD1
CDR3aa: CASSYSLGQGQYF
CDR3nt: TGTGCCAGCAGTTACTCCCTCGGACAGGGCCAGTACTTC

j_gene: TRBJ2-5
v_gene: TRBV4-3
abundance: many
d_gene: TRBD1
CDR3aa: CASSQGRQGDQTQYF
CDR3nt: TGCGCCAGCAGCCAAGGCAGACAGGGGGACCAGACCCAGTACTTC

j_gene: TRBJ2-5
v_gene: TRBV24-1
abundance: -
d_gene: TRBD1
CDR3aa: CATSETDRDGETQYF
CDR3nt: TGTGCCACCAGTGAGACCGACAGGGATGGGGAGACCCAGTACTTC

j_gene: TRBJ1-2
v_gene: TRBV6-2/TRBV6-3
abundance: few
d_gene: TRBD1
CDR3aa: CASSYLAGGNGYTF
CDR3nt: TGTGCCAGCAGTTACCTGGCAGGGGGAAATGGCTACACCTTC

j_gene: TRBJ2-6
v_gene: TRBV20-1
abundance: -
d_gene: -
CDR3aa: CSAVDTGFQAGANVLTF
CDR3nt: TGCAGTGCTGTGGACACCGGCTTTCAGGCTGGGGCCAACGTCCTGACTTTC

j_gene: TRBJ2-7
v_gene: TRBV7-9
abundance: -
d_gene: -
CDR3aa: CASSRGTKQYF
CDR3nt: TGTGCCAGCAGCCGAGGGACAAAGCAGTACTTC

j_gene: TRBJ2-3
v_gene: TRBV11-2
abundance: -
d_gene: -
CDR3aa: CASSLRVRSTDTQYF
CDR3nt: TGTGCCAGCAGCTTAAGGGTACGGAGCACAGATACGCAGTATTTT